Presented here are 15 T cell receptor beta chains from one specimen sequenced in a study of blood T cell repertoires in COVID-19. Sequencing used immunoSEQ multiplex PCR; TCRdb keeps in-frame clones, though not all of them. Of over 120,000 clones listed, around 79% were seen once; the top ten hold approximately 5%. Specimen: peripheral blood. All receptors derive from a woman in her 70s with COVID-19, enrolled during active disease.

The chain links TRBV3-1 (or the pseudogene TRBV3-2) to TRBJ1-5, with D possibly TRBD1 on 5 matching bases. V was trimmed by 1 base and J by 6 bases, leaving 13 bases between them. Germline V CDR1 and CDR2: LGHDT, YNNKEL (reference sequence). The CDR3 sequence is 15 residues long. The CDR3 coding sequence is TGTGCCAGCAGCCAAGGGGTAGGGGAGGGTCAGCCCCAGCATTTT. Protein: CASSQGVGEGQPQHF.

The rearrangement links TRBV19 to TRBJ1-2; 8 positions match TRBD1. The CDR3 contains 15 residues. CDR1 is LNHDA, CDR2 SQIVND, per germline (reference sequence). V shed 4 bases and J 0 bases; nucleotides not matched to a gene: 4. The DNA for the CDR3 is TGTGCCAGTAGTACCTCGGACAGGGCTAACTATGGCTACACCTTC. Translating it yields CASSTSDRANYGYTF.

The V gene is TRBV5-5, the J gene TRBJ2-7; 10 bases are shared with TRBD1. Germline V CDR1 and CDR2: SGHKS, YYEKEE (reference sequence). The CDR3 length is 16 residues. J was trimmed by 0 bases and V by 2 bases; bases with no gene match: 5. The CDR3 DNA follows: TGTGCCAGCAGCTTAGGGGACAGGGGTGCCTCCTACGAGCAGTACTTC. Translated, it gives CASSLGDRGASYEQYF.

The chain combines TRBV30 with TRBJ1-1; D call uncertain. Trimming pared 4 bases from V and 1 base from J, leaving 13 bases between. Germline loops: CDR1 GTSNPN, CDR2 SVGIG (reference sequence). This CDR3 has 14 amino acids. For the CDR3, the DNA is TGTGCCTGGAAGCGAGGGTACGGGAACACTGAAGCTTTCTTT. Its protein is CAWKRGYGNTEAFF.

CDR3 nucleotides: TGTGCAACGCGGGGGCCTATCTATAATTCACCCCTCCACTTT. Protein product: CATRGPIYNSPLHF. This rearrangement joins TRBV6-5 to TRBJ1-6; D possibly corresponds to TRBD1 (6 bases). The CDR3 sequence is 14 residues long. Germline CDR1 MNHEY, CDR2 SVGAGI.

This rearrangement joins TRBV21-1 to TRBJ2-1; TRBD2, the table's D call, lacks a check against the DNA. TRBV21-1 represents a pseudogene. The length of the CDR3 is 19 residues. CDR3 DNA: TGTGCCAGCAGCAAAGCTCTTTTGTCGGGACTAGCCTCCTACAATGAGCAGTTCTTC. This gives the protein CASSKALLSGLASYNEQFF.

The chain combines TRBV13 with TRBJ1-1; D might be TRBD1 (6 bases). The germline CDR1 and CDR2 sequences are PRHDT and FYEKMQ (reference sequence). V was clipped by 3 bases and J by 0 bases, with 11 bases between them. This CDR3 has 15 amino acids. CDR3 protein: CASSLGHRMNTEAFF. The DNA for the CDR3 is TGTGCCAGCAGCTTGGGACACCGTATGAACACTGAAGCTTTCTTT.

The rearrangement uses TRBV6-5 and TRBJ2-2; TRBD2 might be the D (6 bases). The CDR3 extends over 15 amino acids. The germline V gene has CDR1 MNHEY and CDR2 SVGAGI. V was clipped by 5 bases and J by 1 base, with 11 bases between them. The CDR3 DNA reads as TGTGCCAGCAGTCTACAAGCGGGGAACACCGGGGAGCTGTTTTTT. Its protein product is CASSLQAGNTGELFF.

The sample holds a few counts of this clone. This sequence joins TRBV29-1 and TRBJ1-1; 7 nucleotides align to TRBD1. Germline V gene data show CDR1 as SQVTM and CDR2 as ANQGSEA. The CDR3 extends over 14 amino acids. J lost 7 bases, V lost 4 bases, and 12 bases had no gene match. The CDR3 reads CSVGAGGNPREAFF. The CDR3 bases are TGCAGCGTTGGGGCAGGGGGAAATCCCCGTGAAGCTTTCTTT.

This clone was counted only a few times. The genes are TRBV30 and TRBJ2-1, with 8 bases lining up with TRBD2. This CDR3 region has 16 residues. Per germline, CDR1 GTSNPN and CDR2 SVGIG (reference sequence). The V segment lost 2 bases and the J segment 0 bases; nucleotides outside the gene matches: 6. CDR3 sequence reads: CAWSTGGAVSYNEQFF. CDR3 nucleotide sequence: TGTGCCTGGAGTACCGGGGGGGCCGTCTCCTACAATGAGCAGTTCTTC.

On this clone: A clone one base away is much larger, so this may be a read error. V is TRBV7-9 and J is TRBJ2-1; 11 bases fit TRBD2. CDR1 is SEHNR, CDR2 FQNEAQ, per germline (reference sequence). The CDR3 covers 15 residues. The junction had 2 bases not matched to a gene; V was cut back by 3 bases and J by 4 bases. The chain's CDR3 is CASSFGTSGYNEQFF. CDR3 in DNA: TGTGCCAGCAGCTTCGGGACTAGCGGTTACAATGAGCAGTTCTTC.

The rearrangement uses TRBV7-9 and TRBJ2-2; 7 nucleotides line up with TRBD2. CDR1 is SEHNR and CDR2 is FQNEAQ in the germline V gene (reference sequence). The length of the CDR3 is 15 residues. V lost 4 bases to trimming and J lost 3 bases; unmatched junction nucleotides: 5. CDR3 sequence (DNA): TGTGCCAGCAGCTCCAACAGCGGGGACACCGGGGAGCTGTTTTTT. Amino acids: CASSSNSGDTGELFF.

This chain connects TRBV27 to TRBJ2-2; possibly TRBD2 for D (6 bases). V lost 2 bases and J 5 bases, leaving 12 bases between the germline ends. The CDR3 sequence is 15 residues long. CDR1 is MNHEY, CDR2 SMNVEV, per germline (reference sequence). CDR3 bases: TGTGCCAGCAGTTTAGGCGGGGCTCGGACCGGGGAGCTGTTTTTT. Amino acid sequence: CASSLGGARTGELFF.

The rearrangement links TRBV12-3 or TRBV12-4 to TRBJ1-5, with D unresolved. The CDR3 is 13 amino acids. Trimming removed 3 bases from V and 4 bases from J, with 7 bases in between. For the CDR3, the DNA is TGTGCCAGCAGTTTTTCTCTGAATCAGCCCCAGCATTTT. Translation: CASSFSLNQPQHF.

This chain links TRBV5-4 with TRBJ2-1; 8 bases are a match to TRBD1. This CDR3 spans 12 amino acids. V was pared by 5 bases and J by 14 bases, with 9 bases of the junction left unmatched. CDR1 SGHNT and CDR2 YYREEE come from the germline V gene (reference sequence). CDR3 bases: TGTGCCAGCAGTTCGGACAGGGCGAATGAGTTCTTC. Translation: CASSSDRANEFF.